Listed below are T cell receptor beta chains from one sample, sequenced in a study of blood T cell repertoires in COVID-19. Measured with immunoSEQ multiplex PCR; TCRdb has only the in-frame clones, and not every one. The sample holds approximately 74,000 clones, approximately 80% seen once. The sequenced sample was peripheral blood. Source of these receptors: a woman of 80 years or more with active or convalescent COVID-19. CDR3s include the opening cysteine and the closing phenylalanine or tryptophan. A D gene is named only where the DNA matches it firmly. Only part of the rows carry a size: once, few, many, or a class if the clone is expanded.

clone size: NA
D gene: NA
V gene: TRBV7-9
J gene: TRBJ1-4
CDR3 protein: CASRSSTNEKLFF
CDR3 DNA: TGTGCCAGCAGATCTTCGACTAATGAAAAACTGTTTTTT

clone size: NA
D gene: TRBD2
V gene: TRBV7-2
J gene: TRBJ2-7
CDR3 protein: CASSQVSSGSSYEQYF
CDR3 DNA: TGTGCCAGCAGCCAAGTTTCTAGCGGGAGCTCCTACGAGCAGTACTTC

clone size: once
D gene: NA
V gene: TRBV4-1
J gene: TRBJ2-4
CDR3 protein: CASSQPLFPGQGRGYIQYF
CDR3 DNA: TGCGCCAGCAGCCAACCTTTATTTCCCGGGCAGGGGAGGGGATACATTCAGTACTTC

clone size: NA
D gene: TRBD1
V gene: TRBV7-3
J gene: TRBJ2-7
CDR3 protein: CASSCRDSFPLRPSYEQYF
CDR3 DNA: TGTGCCAGCAGCTGTCGGGACAGCTTCCCCCTCAGACCTTCCTACGAGCAGTACTTC

clone size: NA
D gene: NA
V gene: TRBV15
J gene: TRBJ2-3
CDR3 protein: CATSSSTAIGTDTQYF
CDR3 DNA: TGTGCCACCAGCAGTTCGACAGCCATCGGCACAGATACGCAGTATTTT

clone size: NA
D gene: TRBD1
V gene: TRBV29-1
J gene: TRBJ1-1
CDR3 protein: CSVNGAGGGKAFF
CDR3 DNA: TGCAGCGTAAATGGGGCAGGGGGCGGAAAAGCTTTCTTT

clone size: NA
D gene: NA
V gene: TRBV7-3
J gene: TRBJ2-7
CDR3 protein: CASSSGQTTKKYF
CDR3 DNA: TGTGCCAGCAGCTCCGGACAGACCACAAAGAAATACTTC

clone size: NA
D gene: TRBD1
V gene: TRBV7-2
J gene: TRBJ1-4
CDR3 protein: CASSSNRGLSEKLFF
CDR3 DNA: TGTGCCAGCAGCTCAAACAGGGGGCTGTCGGAAAAACTGTTTTTT

clone size: few
D gene: NA
V gene: TRBV6-5
J gene: TRBJ2-2
CDR3 protein: CASRQGQINTGELFF
CDR3 DNA: TGTGCCAGCAGACAGGGACAAATCAACACCGGGGAGCTGTTTTTT

clone size: NA
D gene: NA
V gene: TRBV24-1
J gene: TRBJ2-3
CDR3 protein: CATSDPVRTDTQYF
CDR3 DNA: TGTGCCACCAGTGACCCGGTTCGTACAGATACGCAGTATTTT

clone size: NA
D gene: TRBD1
V gene: TRBV6-5
J gene: TRBJ2-7
CDR3 protein: CASRGQGASYEQYF
CDR3 DNA: TGTGCCAGCAGAGGACAGGGGGCGAGCTACGAGCAGTACTTC

clone size: NA
D gene: NA
V gene: TRBV7-9
J gene: TRBJ2-5
CDR3 protein: CASSFSQGREGTQYF
CDR3 DNA: TGTGCCAGCAGCTTTTCTCAGGGGAGGGAAGGGACCCAGTACTTC

clone size: few
D gene: NA
V gene: TRBV24-1
J gene: TRBJ2-2
CDR3 protein: CATSEVRGNTGELFF
CDR3 DNA: TGTGCCACCAGTGAGGTTCGGGGTAACACCGGGGAGCTGTTTTTT

clone size: once
D gene: NA
V gene: TRBV2
J gene: TRBJ1-5
CDR3 protein: CASRLGVGGNQPQHF
CDR3 DNA: TGTGCCAGCAGGCTCGGGGTTGGGGGCAATCAGCCCCAGCATTTT

clone size: NA
D gene: NA
V gene: TRBV10-1
J gene: TRBJ1-1
CDR3 protein: CASSDVGWADEAFF
CDR3 DNA: TGCGCCAGCAGTGACGTTGGGTGGGCAGATGAAGCTTTCTTT

clone size: NA
D gene: NA
V gene: TRBV7-2
J gene: TRBJ1-1
CDR3 protein: CASSLSAPGTEAFF
CDR3 DNA: TGTGCCAGCAGCTTATCAGCGCCAGGGACTGAAGCTTTCTTT